This is a list of T cell receptor beta chains from one sample in a study of T cell responses to AZD1222 COVID-19 vaccine. Measured with immunoSEQ multiplex PCR; TCRdb has only the in-frame clones, and not every one. Of 130,000 to 150,000 clones listed, roughly 90% are singletons. The starting material was peripheral blood, obtained on day 0 of AZD1222 vaccination. These receptors all come from an adult in good health. Both conserved end residues are part of each CDR3. D genes are given only for firm matches. Not every row has a clone size; where given, it reads once, few, many or a size class.

- - TRBJ1-3 TRBV13 CASSLPKGSGNTIYF TGTGCCAGCAGCTTACCGAAGGGCTCTGGAAACACCATATATTTT
- - TRBJ1-1 TRBV19 CASSTTPPDGEAFF TGTGCCAGTAGTACGACCCCCCCGGACGGTGAAGCTTTCTTT
- TRBD1 TRBJ2-3 TRBV4-1 CASSQDLSGQGKIGSSTDTQYF TGCGCCAGCAGCCAAGACTTGTCGGGACAGGGGAAAATTGGGTCTAGCACAGATACGCAGTATTTT
- - TRBJ1-1 TRBV9 CATARSNTEAFF TGTGCCACCGCCAGATCGAACACTGAAGCTTTCTTT
- - TRBJ1-2 TRBV25-1 CASSEYNLYGYTF TGTGCCAGCAGTGAATATAACCTCTATGGCTACACCTTC
- - TRBJ1-6 TRBV6-1 CASSEARQGNSPLHF TGTGCCAGCAGTGAAGCGCGTCAGGGTAATTCACCCCTCCACTTT
- TRBD1 TRBJ1-4 TRBV3-1/TRBV3-2 CASSADRGREKLFF TGTGCCAGCAGTGCGGACAGGGGAAGGGAAAAACTGTTTTTT
- - TRBJ2-7 TRBV11-2 CASSSGRRERVIYEQYF TGTGCCAGCAGCTCGGGGAGGAGGGAGCGGGTTATCTACGAGCAGTACTTC
- - TRBJ2-1 TRBV9 CASSSEGPYNEQFF TGTGCCAGCAGCTCAGAGGGACCTTACAATGAGCAGTTCTTC
- - TRBJ2-2 TRBV30 CAWSIVGNTGELFF TGTGCCTGGAGTATCGTAGGGAACACCGGGGAGCTGTTTTTT
- - TRBJ1-1 TRBV3-1/TRBV3-2 CASSPYRGVWTEAFF TGTGCCAGCAGCCCCTATCGGGGGGTATGGACTGAAGCTTTCTTT
- - TRBJ2-2 TRBV6-4 CASSDIMATSERTNTGELFF TGTGCCAGCAGTGACATCATGGCGACGAGTGAACGAACGAACACCGGGGAGCTGTTTTTT
- - TRBJ2-7 TRBV6-6 CASSYLNYEQYF TGTGCCAGCAGTTACCTAAACTACGAGCAGTACTTC
- - TRBJ1-5 TRBV19 CASSIVGGNQPQHF TGTGCCAGTAGTATAGTCGGCGGTAATCAGCCCCAGCATTTT
- TRBD1 TRBJ1-6 TRBV6-5 CASSYRTGGYSLHF TGTGCCAGCAGTTATCGTACAGGGGGGTATTCTCTCCACTTT
once - TRBJ1-1 TRBV19 CASSTTFDTEAFF TGTGCCAGTAGTACGACCTTTGACACTGAAGCTTTCTTT
- - TRBJ1-2 TRBV14 CASSQDAFIFYGYTF TGTGCCAGCAGCCAAGATGCTTTTATTTTCTATGGCTACACCTTC
- - TRBJ1-6 TRBV4-1 CASSQDGRENSPLHF TGCGCCAGCAGCCAAGATGGCAGGGAGAATTCACCCCTCCACTTT
- - TRBJ1-2 TRBV4-2 CASSFRDGPSNYGYTF TGTGCCAGCAGCTTCCGGGACGGACCCTCTAACTATGGCTACACCTTC
few - TRBJ2-1 TRBV7-2 CASSLAPTRLSSYNEQFF TGTGCCAGCAGCTTAGCCCCTACTAGACTGAGCTCCTACAATGAGCAGTTCTTC
- TRBD1 TRBJ1-1 TRBV19 CASSISDRTYTEAFF TGTGCCAGTAGTATATCGGACAGGACCTACACTGAAGCTTTCTTT
- TRBD2 TRBJ2-5 TRBV9 CASSPLLGTKTQYF TGTGCCAGCAGCCCCCTGTTGGGGACTAAGACCCAGTACTTC
few - TRBJ1-1 TRBV27 CASSKAQGNTEAFF TGTGCCAGCAGTAAAGCCCAGGGGAACACTGAAGCTTTCTTT
once - TRBJ1-2 TRBV19 CASSIGLNYGYTF TGTGCCAGTAGTATTGGCCTCAACTATGGCTACACCTTC
- - TRBJ2-3 TRBV2 CASDYRTDTQYF TGTGCCAGCGACTACCGCACAGATACGCAGTATTTT
- - TRBJ1-3 TRBV6-5 CASGPVSGNTIYF TGTGCCAGCGGGCCAGTTTCTGGAAACACCATATATTTT
- TRBD1 TRBJ2-2 TRBV5-4 CASSLQGASGELFF TGTGCCAGCAGCTTACAGGGGGCCAGCGGGGAGCTGTTTTTT
- TRBD1 TRBJ1-5 TRBV5-1 CASSPTGDQPQHF TGCGCCAGCAGCCCGACAGGGGATCAGCCCCAGCATTTT
- - TRBJ1-2 TRBV19 CASSIDRGSPDGYTF TGTGCCAGTAGTATAGATCGGGGCAGCCCCGATGGCTACACCTTC
few TRBD2 TRBJ2-7 TRBV9 CASSPFIGEGMFHEQYF TGTGCCAGCAGCCCCTTTATCGGGGAGGGCATGTTCCACGAGCAGTACTTC
- - TRBJ2-2 TRBV19 CASRKNTGELFF TGTGCCAGTAGGAAAAACACCGGGGAGCTGTTTTTT
- - TRBJ1-2 TRBV7-9 CASSFGANYGYTF TGTGCCAGCAGCTTCGGGGCAAACTATGGCTACACCTTC
- - TRBJ2-7 TRBV3-1/TRBV3-2 CASSQGNLAEQYF TGTGCCAGCAGCCAAGGGAATCTGGCCGAGCAGTACTTC
- TRBD1 TRBJ1-5 TRBV15 CATSRPGTGRFNQPQHF TGTGCCACCAGCAGACCGGGGACAGGGAGGTTCAATCAGCCCCAGCATTTT
- - TRBJ2-1 TRBV5-6 CASSLYRAAYNEQFF TGTGCCAGCAGCCTCTACAGGGCTGCTTACAATGAGCAGTTCTTC
- - TRBJ1-1 TRBV30 CAWSVGAEAFF TGTGCCTGGAGTGTAGGCGCTGAAGCTTTCTTT
once TRBD1 TRBJ2-3 TRBV2 CASSDTGGFSADTQYF TGTGCCAGCAGTGACACAGGGGGTTTCAGCGCAGATACGCAGTATTTT
once - TRBJ2-7 TRBV7-9 CASSLADGNYEQYF TGTGCCAGCAGCTTAGCGGACGGTAACTACGAGCAGTACTTC
once - TRBJ2-5 TRBV7-9 CASSLLGETQYF TGTGCCAGCAGCCTTCTAGGAGAGACCCAGTACTTC
- - TRBJ2-5 TRBV6-2/TRBV6-3 CASSYIGTQETQYF TGTGCCAGCAGTTACATAGGGACCCAGGAGACCCAGTACTTC
- - TRBJ2-1 TRBV20-1 CSASTREQFF TGCAGTGCCTCAACCCGGGAGCAGTTCTTC
- TRBD2 TRBJ2-7 TRBV10-3 CAISESSSGRQREQYF TGTGCCATCAGTGAGTCGTCTAGCGGGAGGCAGCGCGAGCAGTACTTC
few - TRBJ1-1 TRBV15 CATSRDGGTTEAFF TGTGCCACCAGCAGAGATGGGGGCACCACTGAAGCTTTCTTT
- - TRBJ1-3 TRBV5-4 CASSFWAGNTIYF TGTGCCAGCAGCTTCTGGGCGGGAAACACCATATATTTT
- - TRBJ1-5 TRBV12-5 CASGFGQFNQPQHF TGTGCTAGTGGTTTCGGACAGTTCAATCAGCCCCAGCATTTT
- TRBD1 TRBJ1-1 TRBV10-3 CAISERDRGTEAFF TGTGCCATCAGTGAAAGGGACAGGGGCACTGAAGCTTTCTTT
- - TRBJ1-1 TRBV19 CASSIGQTNTEAFF TGTGCCAGTAGTATAGGACAGACGAACACTGAAGCTTTCTTT
- - TRBJ2-5 TRBV7-3 CASSLIGQETQYF TGTGCCAGCAGCTTAATCGGACAAGAGACCCAGTACTTC
- - TRBJ1-6 TRBV28 CASSIKRGAGRPPLHF TGTGCCAGCAGTATCAAACGGGGTGCGGGACGTCCACCCCTCCACTTT
- - TRBJ2-1 TRBV9 CASSPTLRLSSNEQFF TGTGCCAGCAGCCCCACCCTAAGGCTATCCTCCAATGAGCAGTTCTTC
once - TRBJ2-3 TRBV5-6 CASSLWGARDTQYF TGTGCCAGCAGCTTATGGGGGGCTCGAGATACGCAGTATTTT